This T cell receptor (beta chain) was captured in a study of read filtering for tumor transcriptome and immune sequencing. Background on the study: Transcriptome libraries were built from DNase-treated RNA. Points from the study as a whole: This fraction held mixed bone marrow immune cells after CD138-negative sorting. IR-seq and RNA-seq agreed better without single-read clonotypes. IR-seq captured clonotypes deeper and more reliably than RNA-seq.

Molecular barcoded adaptors covering alpha/delta and beta/gamma chains were used on about 390 ng RNA. One entry per CDR3 protein, called by TCRdb with MiXCR from the reads. The sample lists almost 40,000 distinct CDR3 sequences, 11% to 15% occurring once. The germline V gene has CDR1 SGHTA and CDR2 FQGNSA. This CDR3 region has 13 residues. The V and J ends lost 2 bases and 8 bases respectively, with 10 bases between them. This clonotype was seen many times. No antigen is known for it. The material sequenced was a population of CD138-negative cells sorted from bone marrow. V is TRBV7-2 and J is TRBJ2-1, with a weak D call TRBD1 (5 bases). This receptor was obtained from a donor at least 40 years old with multiple myeloma. The CDR3 region is CASSLRGRDEQFF. Written as DNA, the CDR3 is TGTGCCAGCAGCTTAAGGGGCAGGGATGAGCAGTTCTTC.